A selection of T cell receptor beta chains follows, all from one sample in a study of T cell clonotyping in hematopoietic cell transplantation. Clones were sequenced by immunoSEQ multiplex PCR, and TCRdb holds only the in-frame ones, with some missing. This repertoire shows some 12,000 clones, roughly 87% found once; its top ten account for approximately 16%. Sequenced here: PBMCs, sampled 100 days after allogeneic stem cell transplant. These receptors were taken from an older female patient who had an allogeneic stem cell transplant from an unrelated donor, so the T cells may come from the graft donor. Some clones in this sample may be carry-over from other donors' samples. Each CDR3 is given with its conserved first and last residue. Fields, in order: V gene, J gene, CDR3 length, CDR3 protein.

V: TRBV4-1
J: TRBJ2-1
length: 17
CDR3: CASSQDRGLGEGNEQFF

V: TRBV4-3
J: TRBJ2-7
length: 14
CDR3: CASSQVGDNYEQYF

V: TRBV10-3
J: TRBJ1-1
length: 14
CDR3: CAISGTGKGTEAFF

V: TRBV28
J: TRBJ2-6
length: 19
CDR3: CASSRSGQGASSGANVLTF

V: TRBV10-3
J: TRBJ1-5
length: 13
CDR3: CAISGTQNQPQHF

V: TRBV30
J: TRBJ2-3
length: 16
CDR3: CAWNPSRREGPDTQYF

V: TRBV10-3
J: TRBJ2-3
length: 12
CDR3: CATGTSTDTQYF

V: TRBV6-1
J: TRBJ2-7
length: 15
CDR3: CASISRDRGPYEQYF

V: TRBV9
J: TRBJ2-3
length: 16
CDR3: CASSVGLAGMSDTQYF

V: TRBV10-3
J: TRBJ2-5
length: 11
CDR3: CAVTDQETQYF

V: TRBV9
J: TRBJ2-5
length: 15
CDR3: CASSPRDGIQETQYF

V: TRBV27
J: TRBJ1-5
length: 14
CDR3: CASSLKARGGPQHF

V: TRBV20-1
J: TRBJ2-2
length: 11
CDR3: CSAPNTGELFF

V: TRBV19
J: TRBJ2-7
length: 13
CDR3: CASSTDFSYEQYF

V: TRBV6-5
J: TRBJ2-5
length: 13
CDR3: CAISGPRRETQYF

V: TRBV21-1
J: TRBJ2-7
length: 11
CDR3: CAIRSAYEQYF

V: TRBV7-2
J: TRBJ2-2
length: 15
CDR3: CASSLWSVPTGELFF

V: TRBV2
J: TRBJ1-2
length: 16
CDR3: CASSDWQGGNYYGYTF

V: TRBV27
J: TRBJ2-3
length: 18
CDR3: CASSLSGGAGGPTDTQYF

V: TRBV27
J: TRBJ2-7
length: 11
CDR3: CASSLGGEQYF

V: TRBV7-2
J: TRBJ2-7
length: 12
CDR3: CASSPLLYEQYF

V: TRBV6-4
J: TRBJ1-2
length: 16
CDR3: CASWSRGGASNYGYTF

V: TRBV20-1
J: TRBJ2-7
length: 11
CDR3: CGLKFRDEQYF

V: TRBV29-1
J: TRBJ2-2
length: 10
CDR3: CSVYRGELFF

V: TRBV28
J: TRBJ2-1
length: 17
CDR3: CASSLGLGQEAYDEQFF

V: TRBV7-9
J: TRBJ1-1
length: 12
CDR3: CASSPRSTEAFF

V: TRBV6-5
J: TRBJ1-1
length: 14
CDR3: CASRNTGVATEAFF

V: TRBV7-6
J: TRBJ2-3
length: 12
CDR3: CASSLTRDTQYF

V: TRBV28
J: TRBJ1-4
length: 14
CDR3: CASSLGREVEKLFF

V: TRBV28
J: TRBJ2-1
length: 16
CDR3: CASSPGLAGIYNEQFF

V: TRBV7-9
J: TRBJ2-7
length: 14
CDR3: CASSSWTATYEQYF

V: TRBV14
J: TRBJ2-1
length: 14
CDR3: CASSSYNSYNEQFF

V: TRBV29-1
J: TRBJ2-1
length: 14
CDR3: CSVVRAGGYNEQFF

V: TRBV7-3
J: TRBJ2-3
length: 13
CDR3: CASSREEGRTQYF

V: TRBV4-1
J: TRBJ2-1
length: 16
CDR3: CASSQDPAGSYNEQFF

V: TRBV27
J: TRBJ1-1
length: 14
CDR3: CASSLVRRNTEAFF

V: TRBV28
J: TRBJ1-1
length: 15
CDR3: CASSLTGGPSTEAFF

V: TRBV19
J: TRBJ1-1
length: 17
CDR3: CASSSRHAGGLYTEAFF

V: TRBV30
J: TRBJ2-7
length: 13
CDR3: CAWSPQGTYEQYF